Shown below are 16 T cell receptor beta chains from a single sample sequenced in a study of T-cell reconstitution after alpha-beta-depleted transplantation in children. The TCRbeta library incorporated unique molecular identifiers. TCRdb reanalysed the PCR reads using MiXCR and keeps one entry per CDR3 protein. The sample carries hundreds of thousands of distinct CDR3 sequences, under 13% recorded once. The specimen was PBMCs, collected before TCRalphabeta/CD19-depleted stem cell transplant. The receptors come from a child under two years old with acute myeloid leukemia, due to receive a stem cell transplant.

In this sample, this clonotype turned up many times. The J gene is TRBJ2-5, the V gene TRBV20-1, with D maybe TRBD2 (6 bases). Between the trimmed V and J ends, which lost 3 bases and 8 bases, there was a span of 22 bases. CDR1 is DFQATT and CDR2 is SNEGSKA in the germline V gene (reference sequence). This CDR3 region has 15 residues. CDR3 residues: CSASSGGPGVDTQYF. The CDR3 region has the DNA TGCAGTGCTAGCTCCGGAGGGCCGGGGGTCGACACCCAGTACTTC.

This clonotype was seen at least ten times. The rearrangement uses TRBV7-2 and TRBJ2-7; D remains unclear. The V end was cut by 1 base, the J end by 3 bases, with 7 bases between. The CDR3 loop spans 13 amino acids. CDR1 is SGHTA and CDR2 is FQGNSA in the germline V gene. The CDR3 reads CASSLGVGYEQYF. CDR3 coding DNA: TGTGCCAGCAGCTTAGGAGTGGGCTACGAGCAGTACTTC.

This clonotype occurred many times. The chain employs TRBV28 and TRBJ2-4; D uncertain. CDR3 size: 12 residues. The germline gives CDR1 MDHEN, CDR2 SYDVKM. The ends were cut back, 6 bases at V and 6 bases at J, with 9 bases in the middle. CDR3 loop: CASSPTANIQYF. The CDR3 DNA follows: TGTGCCAGCAGCCCCACAGCAAACATTCAGTACTTC.

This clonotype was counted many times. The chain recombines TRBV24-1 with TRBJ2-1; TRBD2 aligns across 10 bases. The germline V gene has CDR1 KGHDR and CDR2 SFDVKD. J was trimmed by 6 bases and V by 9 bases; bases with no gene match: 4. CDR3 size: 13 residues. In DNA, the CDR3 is TGTGCCACCGAGCGGGAGGGCACCAATGAGCAGTTCTTC. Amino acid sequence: CATEREGTNEQFF.

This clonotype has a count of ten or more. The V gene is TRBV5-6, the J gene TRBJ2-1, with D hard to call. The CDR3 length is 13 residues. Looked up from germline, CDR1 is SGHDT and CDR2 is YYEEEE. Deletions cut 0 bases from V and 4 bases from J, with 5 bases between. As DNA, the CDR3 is TGTGCCAGCAGCTTGGGAGGTTACAATGAGCAGTTCTTC. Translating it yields CASSLGGYNEQFF.

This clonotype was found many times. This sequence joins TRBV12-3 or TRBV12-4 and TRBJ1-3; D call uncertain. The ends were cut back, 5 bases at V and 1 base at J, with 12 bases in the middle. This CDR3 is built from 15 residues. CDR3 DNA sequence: TGTGCCAGCAGTGCTACCAGGAGGTCTGGAAACACCATATATTTT. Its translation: CASSATRRSGNTIYF.

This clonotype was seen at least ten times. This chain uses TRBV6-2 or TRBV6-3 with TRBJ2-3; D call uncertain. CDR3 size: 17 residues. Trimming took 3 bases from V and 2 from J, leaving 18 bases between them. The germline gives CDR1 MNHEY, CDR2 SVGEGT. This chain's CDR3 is CASSYPHRPEDTDTQYF. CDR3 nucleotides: TGTGCCAGCAGTTATCCGCATCGACCAGAGGACACAGATACGCAGTATTTT.

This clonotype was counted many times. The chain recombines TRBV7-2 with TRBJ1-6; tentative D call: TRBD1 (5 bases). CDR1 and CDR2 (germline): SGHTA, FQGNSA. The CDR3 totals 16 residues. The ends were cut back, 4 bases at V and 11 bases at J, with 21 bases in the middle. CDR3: CASSYRGRAGPAPLHF. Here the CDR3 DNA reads TGTGCCAGCAGCTATAGAGGTCGGGCAGGGCCAGCACCCCTCCACTTT.

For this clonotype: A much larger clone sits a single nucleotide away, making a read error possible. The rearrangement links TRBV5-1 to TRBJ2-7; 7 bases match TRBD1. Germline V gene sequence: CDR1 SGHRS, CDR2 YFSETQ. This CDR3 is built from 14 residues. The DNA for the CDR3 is TGCGCCAGCAGCCCGGGGACAGCCAACTACGAGCAGTGCTTC. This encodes CASSPGTANYEQCF.

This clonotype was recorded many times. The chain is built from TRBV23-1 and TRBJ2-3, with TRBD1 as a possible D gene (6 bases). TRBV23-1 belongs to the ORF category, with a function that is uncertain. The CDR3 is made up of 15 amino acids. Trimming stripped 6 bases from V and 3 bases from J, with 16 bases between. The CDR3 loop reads CASRWGGGRTDTQYF. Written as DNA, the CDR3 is TGCGCCAGCAGGTGGGGTGGGGGCCGGACAGATACGCAGTATTTT.

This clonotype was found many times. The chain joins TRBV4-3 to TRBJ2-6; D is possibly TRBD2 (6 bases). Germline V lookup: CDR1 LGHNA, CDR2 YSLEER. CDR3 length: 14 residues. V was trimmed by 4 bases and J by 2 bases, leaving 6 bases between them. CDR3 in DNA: TGCGCCAGCAGCCGACTAGCTGGGGCCAACGTCCTGACTTTC. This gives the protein CASSRLAGANVLTF.

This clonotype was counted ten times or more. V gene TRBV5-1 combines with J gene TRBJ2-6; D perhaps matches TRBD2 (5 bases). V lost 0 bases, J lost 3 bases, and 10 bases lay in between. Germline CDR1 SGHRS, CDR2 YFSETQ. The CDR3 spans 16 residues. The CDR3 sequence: CASSLGRDYGANVLTF. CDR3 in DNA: TGCGCCAGCAGCTTGGGACGGGATTATGGGGCCAACGTCCTGACTTTC. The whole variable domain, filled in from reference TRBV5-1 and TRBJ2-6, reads KAGVTQTPRYLIKTRGQQVTLSCSPISGHRSVSWYQQTPGQGLQFLFEYFSETQRNKGNFPGRFSGRQFSNSRSEMNVSTLELGDSALYLCASSLGRDYGANVLTFGAGSRLTVL.

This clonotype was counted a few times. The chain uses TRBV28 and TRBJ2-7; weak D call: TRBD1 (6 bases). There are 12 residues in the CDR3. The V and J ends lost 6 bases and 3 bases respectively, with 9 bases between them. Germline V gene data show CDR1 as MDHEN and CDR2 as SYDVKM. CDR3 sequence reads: CASRGTNYEQYF. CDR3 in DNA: TGTGCCAGCAGAGGGACAAACTACGAGCAGTACTTC.

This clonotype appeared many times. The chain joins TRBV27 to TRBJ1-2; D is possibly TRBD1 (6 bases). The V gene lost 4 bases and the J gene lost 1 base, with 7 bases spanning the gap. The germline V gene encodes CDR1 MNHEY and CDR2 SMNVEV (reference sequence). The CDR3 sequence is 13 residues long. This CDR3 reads CASSYRDNYGYTF. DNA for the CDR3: TGTGCCAGCAGTTACAGGGATAACTATGGCTACACCTTC.

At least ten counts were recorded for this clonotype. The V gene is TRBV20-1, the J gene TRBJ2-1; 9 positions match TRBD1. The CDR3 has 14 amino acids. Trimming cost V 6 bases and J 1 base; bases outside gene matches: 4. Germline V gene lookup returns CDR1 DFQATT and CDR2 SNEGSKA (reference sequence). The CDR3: CSASGQGSYNEQFF. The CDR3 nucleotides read TGCAGTGCCTCGGGACAGGGATCCTACAATGAGCAGTTCTTC.

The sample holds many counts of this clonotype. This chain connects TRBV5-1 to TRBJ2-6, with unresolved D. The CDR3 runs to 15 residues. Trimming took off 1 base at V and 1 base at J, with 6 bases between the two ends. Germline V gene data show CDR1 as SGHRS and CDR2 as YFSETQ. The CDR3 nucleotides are TGCGCCAGCAGCTTGCAGGCATCTGGGGCCAACGTCCTGACTTTC. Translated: CASSLQASGANVLTF.